This passage covers 17 T cell receptor beta chains from one sample sequenced in a study of T cells in Graves' hyperthyroidism and ophthalmopathy (dated by TCRdb to about 2019). The method was multiplex PCR. TCRdb records Illumina HiSeq 2000 as the sequencer. The TCR beta CDR3 regions were amplified from RNA transcripts. The TCR CDR3 was subjected to a first round of RT-PCR using the HTBI primer set and the Qiagen OneStep RT-PCR kit. TCRdb cleaned the public reads at Q25 with fastp, built clones with MiXCR and kept in-frame beta chains. Rows with a matching CDR3 protein are joined into one entry that keeps the most common DNA and genes. Counted in this sample were 350,000 or so distinct CDR3 sequences; 18% of them appeared once. The ten largest clones take up around a sixth of the sample. The sample comprised blood. The source of these receptors is a woman in her 40s with Graves' ophthalmopathy.

The chain uses TRBV28 and TRBJ1-1; D gene uncertain. The CDR3 has 8 residues. V dropped 10 bases and J dropped 13 bases, with 10 bases sitting between them. The germline V gene encodes CDR1 MDHEN and CDR2 SYDVKM. CDR3 DNA: TGTGCCACCGAGAAAGGTTTCTTT. This codes for CATEKGFF.

The chain joins TRBV3-1 to TRBJ2-2, with D tentatively TRBD2 (5 bases). Germline loops: CDR1 LGHDT, CDR2 YNNKEL (reference sequence). V shed 7 bases and J shed 1 base, with 10 bases lying between them. The CDR3 spans 14 residues. This CDR3 is CASKRAVNTGELFF. The CDR3, as DNA: TGTGCCAGCAAGAGGGCAGTGAACACCGGGGAGCTGTTTTTT.

This clonotype was detected many times. This rearrangement joins TRBV20-1 to TRBJ1-1; D unresolved. CDR3 length equals 15 residues. V shed 4 bases and J shed 0 bases, with 15 bases lying between them. Germline assignment: CDR1 DFQATT and CDR2 SNEGSKA (reference sequence). The CDR3 sequence is CSATIGRKLNTEAFF. The DNA for the CDR3 is TGCAGTGCTACTATTGGGAGGAAACTGAACACTGAAGCTTTCTTT.

This sequence joins TRBV6-2 or TRBV6-3 and TRBJ2-5; TRBD2 matches at 11 bases. There are 13 residues in the CDR3. Germline lookup yields CDR1 MNHEY and CDR2 SVGEGT. After removal of 5 bases from V and 7 bases from J, the junction contained 3 bases not matched to a gene. In DNA, the CDR3 is TGTGCCAGCAGTGATGGACTAGCGGGGACCCAGTACTTC. The encoded protein is CASSDGLAGTQYF.

The chain recombines TRBV11-2 with TRBJ2-7; TRBD2 matches 7 bases. V was pared by 0 bases and J by 2 bases, with 4 bases of the junction left unmatched. CDR3 size: 15 residues. Germline CDR1 is SGHAT and CDR2 is FQNNGV. The CDR3 spells CASSLDHREAYEQYF. CDR3 coding DNA: TGTGCCAGCAGCTTAGACCACCGGGAGGCCTACGAGCAGTACTTC.

This clonotype was observed many times. The chain recombines TRBV29-1 with TRBJ2-7; 10 bases match TRBD1. The CDR3 has 14 amino acids. Per germline, CDR1 SQVTM and CDR2 ANQGSEA. The V segment lost 5 bases and the J segment 7 bases; nucleotides outside the gene matches: 11. The CDR3 sequence: CSVTPLGQGWEQYF. CDR3 nucleotide sequence: TGCAGCGTTACACCCCTGGGACAGGGGTGGGAGCAGTACTTC.

This clonotype was found many times. The CDR3 reads CASSQAAGGPSTF. Written as DNA, the CDR3 is TGTGCCAGCAGCCAAGCCGCAGGGGGTCCTAGCACCTTC. The chain is built from TRBV14 and TRBJ1-2, with TRBD1 matching over 7 bases. V was pared by 1 base and J by 13 bases, with 9 bases of the junction left unmatched. The CDR3 length is 13 residues. Germline V CDR1 and CDR2: SGHDN, FVKESK.

V is TRBV15 and J is TRBJ2-5; 10 bases are a match to TRBD2. The CDR3 is 16 residues long. J lost 4 bases, V lost 1 base, and 6 bases had no gene match. Germline V lookup: CDR1 LNHNV, CDR2 YYDKDF (reference sequence). The DNA for the CDR3 is TGTGCCACCAGCAGAGCCCCTAGCGGGGGCGGAGAGACCCAGTACTTC. It is translated as CATSRAPSGGGETQYF. Full variable domain (remainder filled in from reference TRBV15 and TRBJ2-5): DAMVIQNPRYQVTQFGKPVTLSCSQTLNHNVMYWYQQKSSQAPKLLFHYYDKDFNNEADTPDNFQSRRPNTSFCFLDIRSPGLGDTAMYLCATSRAPSGGGETQYFGPGTRLLVL.

Ten or more counts support this clonotype. The J gene is TRBJ1-5, the V gene TRBV5-8; no definite D call. This CDR3 has 15 residues. CDR1 SGHTS and CDR2 YDEGEE come from the germline V gene. Deletions cut 5 bases from V and 9 bases from J, with 21 bases between. The CDR3 protein is CASRMARLVGRPQHF. CDR3 bases: TGTGCCAGCAGAATGGCTAGGTTGGTCGGACGGCCCCAGCATTTT.

This clonotype came up many times. The chain couples TRBV6-1 to TRBJ2-4; maybe TRBD1 (6 bases). V lost 0 bases and J lost 10, with 13 bases in between. The CDR3 is made up of 14 amino acids. Looked up from germline, CDR1 is MNHNS and CDR2 is SASEGT. The CDR3 here is CASSEARQVRIQYF. The DNA of the CDR3 is TGTGCCAGCAGTGAAGCGCGACAGGTTCGAATTCAGTACTTC.

This clonotype has ten or more counts. With a much larger clone just one base away, this may be a read error. The chain employs TRBV12-3 or TRBV12-4 and TRBJ2-5; 7 bases agree with TRBD1. This CDR3 is built from 13 residues. The CDR3 loop reads CAGSLSGGETQYF. CDR3 DNA: TGTGCCGGCAGTTTATCAGGGGGAGAGACCCAGTACTTC.

This chain links TRBV30 with TRBJ2-7; 9 bases are shared with TRBD2. There are 15 residues in the CDR3. The V gene's germline CDR1 is GTSNPN and CDR2 SVGIG (reference sequence). Trimming cost V 4 bases and J 4 bases; bases outside gene matches: 11. In DNA form, the CDR3 reads TGTGCCTGGACAAGATCGGGACTAGCAGGTTACGAGCAGTACTTC. Its translation is CAWTRSGLAGYEQYF.

This clonotype occurred many times. The rearrangement links TRBV19 to TRBJ1-1, with D unclear. V dropped 2 bases and J dropped 4 bases, with 17 bases sitting between them. The germline CDR1 and CDR2 sequences are LNHDA and SQIVND (reference sequence). This CDR3 has 16 residues. DNA of the CDR3: TGTGCCAGTAGTATAAACCCGACCGGGAGGAGCACTGAAGCTTTCTTT. Amino acids: CASSINPTGRSTEAFF.

This clonotype was detected ten times or more. The chain combines TRBV28 with TRBJ2-7, with TRBD1 as a possible D gene (5 bases). The V end lost 4 bases, the J end lost 6 bases, and 16 bases lay between the germline ends. The CDR3 spans 14 residues. The V gene's germline CDR1 is MDHEN and CDR2 SYDVKM. The CDR3 protein is CASSSRRPGAEQYF. CDR3 bases: TGTGCCAGCAGTTCTCGTCGGCCTGGGGCCGAGCAGTACTTC.

This clonotype was recorded a few times. The chain combines TRBV4-2 with TRBJ2-7; D remains ambiguous. Germline V gene sequence: CDR1 LGHNA, CDR2 YNFKEQ. Trimming cost V 0 bases and J 5 bases, with 8 bases left between them. The CDR3 is made up of 13 amino acids. The chain's CDR3 is CASSQEARNEQYF. In DNA form, the CDR3 reads TGTGCCAGCAGCCAAGAAGCCAGGAACGAGCAGTACTTC.

This clonotype has a count of ten or more. The chain uses TRBV2 and TRBJ1-1; D gene uncertain. Germline values: CDR1 SNHLY, CDR2 FYNNEI. The ends were cut back, 6 bases at V and 0 bases at J, with 8 bases in the middle. This CDR3 is 13 amino acids long. The CDR3 DNA sequence: TGTGCCAGCAGCACAGAAATGAACACTGAAGCTTTCTTT. Its protein is CASSTEMNTEAFF.

This clonotype appeared many times. The chain couples TRBV4-2 to TRBJ2-7; no clear D. Germline V gene lookup returns CDR1 LGHNA and CDR2 YNFKEQ. The CDR3 extends over 15 amino acids. Trimming took off 3 bases at V and 2 bases at J, with 14 bases between the two ends. Here the CDR3 DNA reads TGTGCCAGCAGCCAGGCTCGTGGGGTTGCCTACGAGCAGTACTTC. It translates to CASSQARGVAYEQYF.